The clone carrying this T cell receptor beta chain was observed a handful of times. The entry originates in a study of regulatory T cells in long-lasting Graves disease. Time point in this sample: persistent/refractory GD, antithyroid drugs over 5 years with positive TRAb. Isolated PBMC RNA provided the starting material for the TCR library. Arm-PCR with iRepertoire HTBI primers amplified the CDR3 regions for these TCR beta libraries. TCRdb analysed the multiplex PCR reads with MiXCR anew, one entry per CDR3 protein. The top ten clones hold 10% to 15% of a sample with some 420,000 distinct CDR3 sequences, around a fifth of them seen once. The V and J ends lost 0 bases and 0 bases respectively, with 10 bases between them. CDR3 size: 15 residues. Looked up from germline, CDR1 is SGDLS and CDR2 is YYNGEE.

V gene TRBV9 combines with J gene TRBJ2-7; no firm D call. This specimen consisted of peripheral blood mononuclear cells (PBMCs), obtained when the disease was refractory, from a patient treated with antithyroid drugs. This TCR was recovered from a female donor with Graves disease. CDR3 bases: TGTGCCAGCAGCGTAGGACATATAGACTCCTACGAGCAGTACTTC. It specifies CASSVGHIDSYEQYF.